This TCR beta chain was obtained from a study of tumor and adjacent non-tumor tissue in lung cancer. Overall study findings and caveats: Compared with tumor, normal lung showed significantly lower TCR diversity. Normal lung showed higher cumulative top 100 clone frequency than tumor.

The template was RNA from unsorted bulk tissue. This non-tumor lung sample came from over 3 cm beyond the tumor edge. As regards this clonotype: Its target is unknown.

Germline V gene data show CDR1 as MNHEY and CDR2 as SVGEGT. The CDR3 covers 15 residues. The V and J ends lost 6 bases and 4 bases, in that order; junction bases with no gene match: 4. A modified ARM-PCR protocol with three rounds of nested PCR amplified TCRbeta. TCRdb passed the multiplex PCR reads through MiXCR, listing each CDR3 protein once. The sample yields approximately 110,000 distinct CDR3 sequences, about 63% seen once. The receptor comes from a man in his sixties with non-small cell lung cancer. The rearrangement uses TRBV6-2 or TRBV6-3 and TRBJ2-1; 12 positions match TRBD2. What was sequenced was distant non-tumor lung tissue. The CDR3, as DNA: TGTGCCAGCAGGTCTAGCGGGAGGGGGTACAATGAGCAGTTCTTC. It translates to CASRSSGRGYNEQFF.